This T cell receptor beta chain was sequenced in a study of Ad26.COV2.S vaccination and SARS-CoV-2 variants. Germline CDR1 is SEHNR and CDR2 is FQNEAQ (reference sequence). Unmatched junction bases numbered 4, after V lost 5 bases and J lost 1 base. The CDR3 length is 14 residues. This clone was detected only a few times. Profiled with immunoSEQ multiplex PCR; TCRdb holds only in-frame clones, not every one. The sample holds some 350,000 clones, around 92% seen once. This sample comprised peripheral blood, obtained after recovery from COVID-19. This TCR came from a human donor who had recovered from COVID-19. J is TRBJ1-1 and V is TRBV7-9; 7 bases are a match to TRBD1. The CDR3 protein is CASSPTGANTEAFF. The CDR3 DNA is TGTGCCAGCAGCCCAACAGGGGCGAACACTGAAGCTTTCTTT.